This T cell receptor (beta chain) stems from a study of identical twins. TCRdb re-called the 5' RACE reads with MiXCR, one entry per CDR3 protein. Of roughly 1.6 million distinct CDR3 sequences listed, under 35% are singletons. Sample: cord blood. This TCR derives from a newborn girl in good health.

The CDR3 DNA reads as TGCAGTGCTAGAGATCCGCAGAACACTGAAGCTTTCTTT. Amino acids: CSARDPQNTEAFF. This chain joins TRBV20-1 and TRBJ1-1; no clear D. The germline CDR1 and CDR2 sequences are DFQATT and SNEGSKA (reference sequence). CDR3 size: 13 residues. Trimming cost V 0 bases and J 1 base, with 6 bases left between them.